The sequence of this T cell receptor beta chain was determined in a study of cytomegalovirus exposure and HLA in healthy donors. Turning to this clone: Its matching antigen is unknown.

The study ran its PCR with 60 Vbeta and 13 Jbeta primers. The repertoire was sequenced with immunoSEQ multiplex PCR; TCRdb's copy has only in-frame clones and lacks some. The sample has about 170,000 clones, and its top ten clones hold roughly 1.3%. Study results and limitations: Earlier analysis looked at TCR beta V segments, and most were productive about 90% or about 30% of the time.

The germline gives CDR1 KGHSH, CDR2 LQKENI. The CDR3 contains 17 residues. V shed 0 bases, J shed 3 bases, and the junction held 8 bases outside the gene matches. The TCR comes from a woman between 55 and 75 years old in good health and CMV-seronegative. The genes are TRBV18 and TRBJ2-7, with 10 bases lining up with TRBD2. Sequenced input: PBMCs. The CDR3 protein is CASSPPGISGGHYEQYF. Written as DNA, the CDR3 is TGTGCCAGCTCACCACCGGGTATTAGCGGGGGGCACTACGAGCAGTACTTC.